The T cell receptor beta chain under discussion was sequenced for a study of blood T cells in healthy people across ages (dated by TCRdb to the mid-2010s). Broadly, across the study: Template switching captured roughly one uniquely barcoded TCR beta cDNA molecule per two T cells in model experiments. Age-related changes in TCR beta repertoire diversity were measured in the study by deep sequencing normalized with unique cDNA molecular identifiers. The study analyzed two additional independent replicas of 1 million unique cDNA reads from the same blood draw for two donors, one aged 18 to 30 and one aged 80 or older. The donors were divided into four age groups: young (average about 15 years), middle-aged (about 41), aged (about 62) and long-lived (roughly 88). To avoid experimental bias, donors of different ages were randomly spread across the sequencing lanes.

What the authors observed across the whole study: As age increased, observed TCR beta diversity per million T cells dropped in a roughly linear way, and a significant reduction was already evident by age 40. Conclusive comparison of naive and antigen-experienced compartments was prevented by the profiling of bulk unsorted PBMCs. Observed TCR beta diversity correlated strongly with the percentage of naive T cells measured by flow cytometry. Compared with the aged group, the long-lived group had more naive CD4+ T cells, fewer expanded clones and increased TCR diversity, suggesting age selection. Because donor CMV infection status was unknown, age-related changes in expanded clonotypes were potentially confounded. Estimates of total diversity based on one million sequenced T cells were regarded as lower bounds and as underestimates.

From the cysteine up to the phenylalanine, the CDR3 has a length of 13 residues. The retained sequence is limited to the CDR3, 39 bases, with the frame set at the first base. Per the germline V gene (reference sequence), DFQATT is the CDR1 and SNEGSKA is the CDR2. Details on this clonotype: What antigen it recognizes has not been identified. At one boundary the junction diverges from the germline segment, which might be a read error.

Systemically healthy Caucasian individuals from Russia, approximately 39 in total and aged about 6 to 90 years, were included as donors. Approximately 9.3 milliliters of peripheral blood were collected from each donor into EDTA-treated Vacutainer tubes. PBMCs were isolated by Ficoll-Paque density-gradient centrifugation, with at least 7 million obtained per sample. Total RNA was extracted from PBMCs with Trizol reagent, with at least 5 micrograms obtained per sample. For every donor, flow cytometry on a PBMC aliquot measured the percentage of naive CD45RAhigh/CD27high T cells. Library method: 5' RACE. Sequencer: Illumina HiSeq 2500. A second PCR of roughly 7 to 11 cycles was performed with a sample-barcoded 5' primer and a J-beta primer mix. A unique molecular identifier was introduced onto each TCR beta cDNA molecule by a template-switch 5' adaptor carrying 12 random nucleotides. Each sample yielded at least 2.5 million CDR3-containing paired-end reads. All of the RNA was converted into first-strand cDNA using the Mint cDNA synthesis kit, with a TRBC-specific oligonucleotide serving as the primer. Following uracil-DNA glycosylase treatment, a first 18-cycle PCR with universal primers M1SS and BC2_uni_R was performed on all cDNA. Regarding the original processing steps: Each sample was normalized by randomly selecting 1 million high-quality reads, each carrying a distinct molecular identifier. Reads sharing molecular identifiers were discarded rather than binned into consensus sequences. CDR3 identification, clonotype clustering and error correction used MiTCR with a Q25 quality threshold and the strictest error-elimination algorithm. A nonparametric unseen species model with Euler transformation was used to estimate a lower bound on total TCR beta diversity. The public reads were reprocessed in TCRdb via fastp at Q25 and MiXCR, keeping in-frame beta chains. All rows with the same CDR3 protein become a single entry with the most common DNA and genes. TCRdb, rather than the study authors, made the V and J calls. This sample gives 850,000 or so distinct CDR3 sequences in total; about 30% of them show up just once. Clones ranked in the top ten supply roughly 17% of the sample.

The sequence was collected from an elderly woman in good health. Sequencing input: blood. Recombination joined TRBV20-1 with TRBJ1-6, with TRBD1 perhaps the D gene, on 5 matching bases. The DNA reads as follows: TGCAGTGCTAGACTCAGGGAGGACTCACCCCGCCACTTT. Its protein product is CSARLREDSPRHF.